One and the same sample provided the 18 T cell receptor beta chains below, sequenced in a study of shared T cell receptors in the human thymus. The method was immunoSEQ multiplex PCR; TCRdb's version includes in-frame clones alone and lacks a portion of them. Among more than 550,000 clones listed, approximately 85% were seen once. This same sample was also taken into another study, of human thymus T cells.

Sequenced: thymocytes. Source of these receptors: a girl under three years old with a congenital heart defect.

V is TRBV2 and J is TRBJ1-2, with D possibly TRBD1 on 6 matching bases. Trimming left V 9 bases short and J 4 bases short, with 18 bases between. The CDR3 extends over 14 amino acids. Germline CDR1 and CDR2: SNHLY and FYNNEI. CDR3 sequence: CASPDRTLPYGYTF. The CDR3 DNA is TGTGCCAGTCCTGACAGGACTCTTCCCTATGGCTACACCTTC.

This clone has more than one count but fewer than ten. This rearrangement joins TRBV27 to TRBJ1-2, with TRBD1 as a possible D gene (6 bases). This CDR3 region has 15 residues. With 7 bases removed from V and 0 bases from J, the gap between germline ends came to 15 bases. The germline gives CDR1 MNHEY, CDR2 SMNVEV (reference sequence). The CDR3 DNA reads TGTGCCAGCAAGCCGGACAGCAAAGCTAACTATGGCTACACCTTC. Protein product: CASKPDSKANYGYTF.

The rearrangement joins TRBV9 to TRBJ1-4; no reliable D call. Trimming left V 3 bases short and J 0 bases short, with 12 bases between. CDR1 SGDLS and CDR2 YYNGEE come from the germline V gene. The CDR3 totals 16 residues. The CDR3 here is CASSGSGETTNEKLFF. DNA of the CDR3: TGTGCCAGCAGCGGAAGCGGGGAGACAACTAATGAAAAACTGTTTTTT.

V and J are TRBV18 and TRBJ1-6; D gene unclear. Germline values: CDR1 KGHSH, CDR2 LQKENI. This CDR3 spans 20 amino acids. V was clipped by 4 bases and J by 0 bases, with 22 bases between them. CDR3 residues: CASSRVREFLPSSYNSPLHF. In DNA, the CDR3 is TGTGCCAGCTCACGTGTGAGGGAGTTCCTACCGAGCTCCTATAATTCACCCCTCCACTTT.

This rearrangement joins TRBV15 to TRBJ1-1, with TRBD1 matching over 7 bases. This CDR3 comprises 20 residues. The J segment lost 0 bases and the V segment lost 0 bases, leaving 16 bases of the junction unmatched. CDR1 is LNHNV and CDR2 is YYDKDF in the germline V gene (reference sequence). The CDR3, as DNA: TGTGCCACCAGCAGAGATCGGCCGCTTTACCGACAGGGTTTGAACACTGAAGCTTTCTTT. Translation: CATSRDRPLYRQGLNTEAFF.

The chain is built from TRBV28 and TRBJ2-3; D ambiguous. CDR1 is MDHEN, CDR2 SYDVKM, per germline. The CDR3 spans 14 residues. Trimming shortened V by 5 bases and J by 2 bases, and 11 bases separated the two germline ends. The CDR3, as DNA: TGTGCCAGCAGTCACCGACACTCCACAGATACGCAGTATTTT. Its translation is CASSHRHSTDTQYF.

This chain links TRBV5-1 with TRBJ1-1; 11 bases agree with TRBD1. The V and J ends lost 3 bases and 4 bases, in that order; junction bases with no gene match: 11. In germline, CDR1 is SGHRS, CDR2 YFSETQ. CDR3 length equals 17 residues. The CDR3 DNA follows: TGCGCCAGCAGCTGGGGGGACAGGGGGAACGAACCCACTGAAGCTTTCTTT. As protein: CASSWGDRGNEPTEAFF. The whole variable domain, filled in from reference TRBV5-1 and TRBJ1-1, reads KAGVTQTPRYLIKTRGQQVTLSCSPISGHRSVSWYQQTPGQGLQFLFEYFSETQRNKGNFPGRFSGRQFSNSRSEMNVSTLELGDSALYLCASSWGDRGNEPTEAFFGQGTRLTVV.

The rearrangement uses TRBV9 and TRBJ1-2; D is uncertain. V lost 5 bases, J lost 0 bases, and 14 bases lay in between. CDR1 and CDR2 from the germline V gene are SGDLS and YYNGEE. CDR3 length equals 15 residues. CDR3 nucleotide sequence: TGTGCCAGCAGTAATATGGGAGGCCCTAACTATGGCTACACCTTC. It encodes CASSNMGGPNYGYTF.

This chain joins TRBV5-4 and TRBJ2-2; no clear D. Germline-derived CDR1 and CDR2 are SGHNT and YYREEE (reference sequence). This CDR3 has 13 amino acids. V lost 2 bases and J lost 4, with 6 bases in between. The CDR3 region is CASSLSPTGELFF. The DNA of the CDR3 is TGTGCCAGCAGCTTATCTCCCACCGGGGAGCTGTTTTTT.

V and J are TRBV9 and TRBJ2-7; TRBD1 might be the D (5 bases). The germline V gene encodes CDR1 SGDLS and CDR2 YYNGEE. The CDR3 length is 16 residues. The ends were cut back, 0 bases at V and 5 bases at J, with 18 bases in the middle. The CDR3 sequence: CASSVGQGAGGNEQYF. The CDR3, as DNA: TGTGCCAGCAGCGTAGGTCAGGGCGCAGGTGGAAACGAGCAGTACTTC.

This chain uses TRBV27 with TRBJ2-7; 9 bases fit TRBD1. Germline CDR1 reads MNHEY; CDR2 reads SMNVEV (reference sequence). Unmatched junction bases numbered 13, after V lost 10 bases and J lost 3 bases. The CDR3 totals 15 residues. CDR3 DNA: TGTGCCACCGGGGGCCGGACAGGGGACAACTACGAGCAGTACTTC. As protein: CATGGRTGDNYEQYF.

This clone was seen more than once but under ten times. The chain joins TRBV5-8 to TRBJ2-1; 11 bases match TRBD2. Germline CDR1 SGHTS, CDR2 YDEGEE. The CDR3 has 18 amino acids. Unmatched junction bases numbered 8, after V lost 0 bases and J lost 3 bases. DNA of the CDR3: TGTGCCAGCAGCTTGGACCTCCTAGCGGGGGGCAACTACAATGAGCAGTTCTTC. Translating gives CASSLDLLAGGNYNEQFF.

As DNA, the CDR3 is TGCGCCAGCATGGGTCGTGACGGGAGCCTCTACGAGCAGTACTTC. Amino acids: CASMGRDGSLYEQYF. The chain combines TRBV5-1 with TRBJ2-7; a weak D match, TRBD2 (6 bases). The CDR3 is 15 amino acids. Per germline, CDR1 SGHRS and CDR2 YFSETQ. V gave up 6 bases and J gave up 3 bases, with 19 bases separating them.

The chain combines TRBV4-1 with TRBJ1-1; unclear D gene. The CDR3 sequence is 15 residues long. The V gene lost 1 base and the J gene lost 1 base, with 10 bases spanning the gap. In germline, CDR1 is MGHRA, CDR2 YSYEKL. The CDR3 nucleotides are TGCGCCAGCAGCCAAGCCGGACTATCGAACACTGAAGCTTTCTTT. Protein product: CASSQAGLSNTEAFF.

J is TRBJ2-2 and V is TRBV6-4; 9 bases are shared with TRBD1. The J segment lost 1 base and the V segment lost 4 bases, leaving 7 bases of the junction unmatched. The CDR3 has 17 amino acids. Germline V gene data show CDR1 as MRHNA and CDR2 as SNTAGT. The CDR3 sequence is CASSAGQGAGNTGELFF. CDR3 in DNA: TGTGCCAGCAGTGCGGGACAGGGTGCAGGGAACACCGGGGAGCTGTTTTTT.

This chain connects TRBV7-6 to TRBJ1-4; a possible D gene is TRBD1 (5 bases). V was pared by 0 bases and J by 2 bases, with 13 bases between. Germline values: CDR1 SGHVS, CDR2 FNYEAQ. The CDR3 runs to 17 residues. The CDR3 spells CASSLARGLGTNEKLFF. The CDR3 DNA reads TGTGCCAGCAGCTTAGCGCGGGGCCTGGGCACTAATGAAAAACTGTTTTTT. Using reference TRBV7-6 and TRBJ1-4 for the parts outside the CDR3, the full variable domain is GAGVSQSPRYKVTKRGQDVALRCDPISGHVSLYWYRQALGQGPEFLTYFNYEAQQDKSGLPNDRFSAERPEGSISTLTIQRTEQRDSAMYRCASSLARGLGTNEKLFFGSGTQLSVL.

This clone was picked up one time. The chain links TRBV14 to TRBJ2-1; 7 bases are a match to TRBD2. CDR3 size: 16 residues. Germline values: CDR1 SGHDN, CDR2 FVKESK. V lost 2 bases, J lost 4 bases, and 8 bases stayed unmatched. As DNA, the CDR3 is TGTGCCAGCAGCCAACAGCGGGGTGTAAGGTACAATGAGCAGTTCTTC. This codes for CASSQQRGVRYNEQFF. The full variable domain, completed using reference TRBV14 and TRBJ2-1, is EAGVTQFPSHSVIEKGQTVTLRCDPISGHDNLYWYRRVMGKEIKFLLHFVKESKQDESGMPNNRFLAERTGGTYSTLKVQPAELEDSGVYFCASSQQRGVRYNEQFFGPGTRLTVL.

The chain links TRBV10-3 to TRBJ2-2; D call uncertain. V lost 6 bases, J lost 3 bases, and 8 bases lay in between. The CDR3 runs 13 residues. Germline CDR1 reads ENHRY; CDR2 reads SYGVKD. CDR3 nucleotide sequence: TGTGCCATCAGCGAAACGGACACCGGGGAGCTGTTTTTT. Its translation: CAISETDTGELFF.